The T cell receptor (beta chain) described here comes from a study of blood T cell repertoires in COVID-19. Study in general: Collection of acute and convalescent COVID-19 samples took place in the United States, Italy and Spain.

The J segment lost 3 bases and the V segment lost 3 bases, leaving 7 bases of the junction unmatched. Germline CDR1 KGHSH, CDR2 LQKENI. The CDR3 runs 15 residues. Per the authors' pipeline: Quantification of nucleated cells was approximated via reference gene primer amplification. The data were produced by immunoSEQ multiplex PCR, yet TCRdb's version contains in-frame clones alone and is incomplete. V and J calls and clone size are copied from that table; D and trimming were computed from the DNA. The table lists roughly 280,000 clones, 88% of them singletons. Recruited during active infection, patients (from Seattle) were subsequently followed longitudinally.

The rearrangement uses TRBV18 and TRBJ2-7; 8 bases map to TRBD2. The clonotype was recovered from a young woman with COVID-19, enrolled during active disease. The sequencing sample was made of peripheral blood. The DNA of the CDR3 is TGTGCCAGCTCACCCTCGAGCGGGAGTGACTACGAGCAGTACTTC. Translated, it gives CASSPSSGSDYEQYF.